This T cell receptor beta chain was profiled in a study of cytomegalovirus exposure and HLA in healthy donors. Data came from immunoSEQ multiplex PCR; TCRdb stores just in-frame clones and leaves some out. The data hold roughly 120,000 clones, with 80% to 90% observed a single time. The V and J ends lost 0 bases and 4 bases, in that order; junction bases with no gene match: 5. The germline V gene has CDR1 SEHNR and CDR2 FQNEAQ (reference sequence). This CDR3 has 16 amino acids. Sequencing was carried out using PBMCs. The V call is TRBV7-9, the J call TRBJ2-1; 8 bases align to TRBD1. The clonotype originates from a man younger than 35 in good health and CMV-seropositive. CDR3 region: CASSLASGQAYNEQFF. For the CDR3, the DNA is TGTGCCAGCAGCTTAGCATCGGGACAGGCATACAATGAGCAGTTCTTC. Full variable domain (rest looked up from reference TRBV7-9 and TRBJ2-1): DTGVSQNPRHKITKRGQNVTFRCDPISEHNRLYWYRQTLGQGPEFLTYFQNEAQLEKSRLLSDRFSAERPKGSFSTLEIQRTEQGDSAMYLCASSLASGQAYNEQFFGPGTRLTVL.